Presented here are 25 T cell receptor beta chains from one specimen sequenced in a study of cytomegalovirus exposure and HLA in healthy donors. Assay used: immunoSEQ multiplex PCR; TCRdb lists only in-frame clones, some missing. The sample records about 160,000 clones, 75% to 90% being singletons. The source material was PBMCs. All receptors derive from a woman aged 18-30 years in good health and CMV-seronegative.

The V and J genes are TRBV27 and TRBJ2-7, with TRBD1 matching 11 bases. Trimming at V came to 6 bases and at J to 3 bases, leaving 4 bases not matched to a gene. The CDR3 totals 14 residues. Germline CDR1 and CDR2: MNHEY and SMNVEV (reference sequence). In nucleotides, the CDR3 is TGTGCCAGCAGCGACGGGACAGGGGGCTACGAGCAGTACTTC. Translation: CASSDGTGGYEQYF.

The rearrangement joins TRBV7-3 to TRBJ2-5, with a weak D call TRBD1 (6 bases). The germline V gene encodes CDR1 SGHTA and CDR2 FQGTGA. This CDR3 has 13 amino acids. Trimming took 5 bases from V and 4 from J, leaving 11 bases between them. This chain's CDR3 is CASSPGHSETQYF. DNA of the CDR3: TGTGCCAGCAGCCCGGGACACTCAGAGACCCAGTACTTC.

This clone was observed a few times. The chain couples TRBV7-3 to TRBJ1-5; D is unclear. V dropped 5 bases and J dropped 5 bases, with 13 bases sitting between them. The germline gives CDR1 SGHTA, CDR2 FQGTGA. The CDR3 is made up of 14 amino acids. CDR3 sequence: CASSQRSGDQPQHF. In nucleotides, the CDR3 is TGTGCCAGCAGCCAGAGATCGGGAGATCAGCCCCAGCATTTT.

The CDR3 protein is CASSEGLAGHNEQFF. In DNA, the CDR3 is TGTGCCAGCAGCGAGGGACTAGCGGGACACAATGAGCAGTTCTTC. This chain uses TRBV11-2 with TRBJ2-1; 13 positions agree with TRBD2. J lost 5 bases, V lost 5 bases, and 3 bases had no gene match. This CDR3 has 15 amino acids. Germline CDR1 SGHAT, CDR2 FQNNGV.

The chain has TRBV5-1 and TRBJ2-3; tentatively, D is TRBD1 (7 bases). Germline CDR1 is SGHRS and CDR2 is YFSETQ. V shed 0 bases and J shed 4 bases, with 15 bases lying between them. This CDR3 has 16 amino acids. The CDR3 spells CASSLAGRQGADTQYF. The CDR3 bases are TGCGCCAGCAGCTTGGCCGGGAGACAGGGCGCAGATACGCAGTATTTT. The whole variable domain, filled in from reference TRBV5-1 and TRBJ2-3, reads KAGVTQTPRYLIKTRGQQVTLSCSPISGHRSVSWYQQTPGQGLQFLFEYFSETQRNKGNFPGRFSGRQFSNSRSEMNVSTLELGDSALYLCASSLAGRQGADTQYFGPGTRLTVL.

V and J are TRBV5-6 and TRBJ2-7; no reliable D call. This CDR3 has 13 amino acids. The germline CDR1 and CDR2 sequences are SGHDT and YYEEEE. V was clipped by 1 base and J by 3 bases, with 8 bases between them. The CDR3 DNA reads as TGTGCCAGCAGCTTGCAGGAATACTACGAGCAGTACTTC. The encoded protein is CASSLQEYYEQYF.

The chain employs TRBV5-1 and TRBJ2-7; 9 bases align to TRBD2. Germline V gene lookup returns CDR1 SGHRS and CDR2 YFSETQ. CDR3 length equals 17 residues. The V segment lost 2 bases and the J segment 0 bases; nucleotides outside the gene matches: 9. The CDR3 DNA sequence: TGCGCCAGCAGCTTCGATGAGACTAGCGGCGTCTCCTACGAGCAGTACTTC. Encoded protein: CASSFDETSGVSYEQYF.

The rearrangement uses TRBV11-2 and TRBJ2-7; no definite D call. This CDR3 comprises 15 residues. The V and J ends lost 4 bases and 0 bases respectively, with 13 bases between them. The germline CDR1 and CDR2 sequences are SGHAT and FQNNGV. As DNA, the CDR3 is TGTGCCAGCAGCTCGCGGTCCTTCCACTCCTACGAGCAGTACTTC. Protein: CASSSRSFHSYEQYF.

The chain uses TRBV18 and TRBJ1-3; D might be TRBD1 (5 bases). Trimming removed 2 bases at V and 0 bases at J, with 17 bases between. Germline assignment: CDR1 KGHSH and CDR2 LQKENI. The CDR3 runs 18 residues. CDR3 loop: CASSPYKTEPYSGNTIYF. CDR3 coding DNA: TGTGCCAGCTCACCATACAAGACAGAACCCTACTCTGGAAACACCATATATTTT.

The V call is TRBV29-1, the J call TRBJ1-2; a possible D gene is TRBD1 (6 bases). There are 13 residues in the CDR3. V was pared by 0 bases and J by 8 bases, with 13 bases between. Germline loops: CDR1 SQVTM, CDR2 ANQGSEA. CDR3 in DNA: TGCAGCGTTGAAGAGGGGACAAGCGACGGCTACACCTTC. Amino acids: CSVEEGTSDGYTF.

The chain uses TRBV7-3 and TRBJ2-2, with D unresolved. Germline-derived CDR1 and CDR2 are SGHTA and FQGTGA. Trimming left V 0 bases short and J 6 bases short, with 5 bases between. This CDR3 is 13 amino acids long. CDR3 coding DNA: TGTGCCAGCAGCTTAACTCATCCCGGGGAGCTGTTTTTT. Its translation is CASSLTHPGELFF.

This chain links TRBV5-1 with TRBJ2-3, with D perhaps matching TRBD1 (6 bases). CDR1 and CDR2 from the germline V gene are SGHRS and YFSETQ. The CDR3 consists of 13 residues. Trimming cost V 1 base and J 9 bases, with 12 bases left between them. CDR3 region: CASSLRGLETQYF. The CDR3 nucleotides read TGCGCCAGCAGCTTGAGGGGGTTGGAGACGCAGTATTTT.

This chain joins TRBV5-1 and TRBJ2-5, with 8 bases aligning to TRBD2. The CDR3 loop spans 13 amino acids. Germline V gives CDR1 SGHRS, CDR2 YFSETQ. Trimming removed 4 bases from V and 4 bases from J; junction bases left unmatched: 3. As DNA, the CDR3 is TGCGCCAGCAGCGTCGGGGGGGGAGAGACCCAGTACTTC. The encoded protein is CASSVGGGETQYF.

This chain links TRBV2 with TRBJ2-3; maybe TRBD2 (5 bases). The germline CDR1 and CDR2 sequences are SNHLY and FYNNEI. With 4 bases removed from V and 4 bases from J, the gap between germline ends came to 15 bases. This CDR3 contains 15 residues. The CDR3: CASSGVGQRADTQYF. DNA for the CDR3: TGTGCCAGCAGTGGAGTGGGTCAGAGGGCAGATACGCAGTATTTT.

The chain links TRBV27 to TRBJ2-1, with a possible D match to TRBD2 (6 bases). V was pared by 5 bases and J by 5 bases, with 10 bases between. This CDR3 has 13 residues. CDR1 and CDR2 from the germline V gene are MNHEY and SMNVEV (reference sequence). As DNA, the CDR3 is TGTGCCAGCAGTGTGGGACTCAACAATGAGCAGTTCTTC. Translated, it gives CASSVGLNNEQFF.

The V and J genes are TRBV19 and TRBJ1-1; TRBD1 matches 11 bases. Germline-derived CDR1 and CDR2 are LNHDA and SQIVND (reference sequence). The CDR3 loop spans 14 amino acids. The junction had 6 bases not matched to a gene; V was cut back by 7 bases and J by 5 bases. CDR3 sequence (DNA): TGTGCCAGTACCTGGGACAGGGGGGTAACTGAAGCTTTCTTT. This codes for CASTWDRGVTEAFF.

This clone has a single count. The chain combines TRBV5-1 with TRBJ1-2; D possibly corresponds to TRBD1 (6 bases). Trimming left V 3 bases short and J 2 bases short, with 8 bases between. CDR1 SGHRS and CDR2 YFSETQ come from the germline V gene. The CDR3 is 13 residues long. The CDR3 region has the DNA TGCGCCAGCAGCTCAGGGGACAACTATGGCTACACCTTC. Translating it yields CASSSGDNYGYTF.

With respect to this clone: Other DNA sequences in this sample translate to the same CDR3. The rearrangement joins TRBV19 to TRBJ1-5; TRBD1 matches at 8 bases. Losses at the gene ends were 5 bases for V and 7 bases for J; bases not matched to a gene: 7. CDR1 LNHDA and CDR2 SQIVND come from the germline V gene (reference sequence). The CDR3 loop spans 14 amino acids. The DNA of the CDR3 is TGTGCCAGTAGTGAAGGACAGGGCCGACAGCCCCAGCATTTT. Encoded protein: CASSEGQGRQPQHF.

J is TRBJ1-2 and V is TRBV4-1; weak D call: TRBD1 (5 bases). V shed 5 bases and J shed 1 base, with 17 bases lying between them. Germline lookup yields CDR1 MGHRA and CDR2 YSYEKL. The CDR3 has 16 amino acids. CDR3 protein: CASSSTWGRINYGYTF. The CDR3 coding sequence is TGCGCCAGCAGCTCTACATGGGGCAGAATTAACTATGGCTACACCTTC.

The chain is built from TRBV5-6 and TRBJ2-2; 8 positions agree with TRBD1. Germline-derived CDR1 and CDR2 are SGHDT and YYEEEE. This CDR3 is built from 17 residues. V lost 6 bases and J lost 1; bases outside the gene matches: 11. CDR3 protein: CASTLLVGQENTGELFF. DNA of the CDR3: TGTGCCAGCACTCTCCTGGTGGGACAGGAGAACACCGGGGAGCTGTTTTTT.

The V and J genes are TRBV4-1 and TRBJ1-5; no clear D. CDR1 and CDR2 from the germline V gene are MGHRA and YSYEKL. The CDR3 extends over 15 amino acids. V lost 2 bases, J lost 5 bases, and 13 bases lay in between. The CDR3 sequence: CASSQLGSVDQPQHF. CDR3 in DNA: TGCGCCAGCAGCCAATTAGGGAGCGTAGATCAGCCCCAGCATTTT.

The chain combines TRBV7-2 with TRBJ1-2; a possible D gene is TRBD1 (6 bases). Trimming removed 1 base at V and 6 bases at J, with 18 bases between. The CDR3 has 16 residues. Germline V gives CDR1 SGHTA, CDR2 FQGNSA. CDR3: CASSLGSGAALDGYTF. CDR3 DNA: TGTGCCAGCAGCTTAGGATCAGGGGCGGCCCTAGATGGCTACACCTTC.

The chain is built from TRBV27 and TRBJ2-7; D unresolved. Trimming took 0 bases from V and 4 from J, leaving 13 bases between them. CDR1 MNHEY and CDR2 SMNVEV come from the germline V gene (reference sequence). The CDR3 runs to 15 residues. The CDR3 region is CASSLSIDSIYEQYF. Written as DNA, the CDR3 is TGTGCCAGCAGTTTATCGATAGATAGTATTTACGAGCAGTACTTC.

The chain recombines TRBV7-2 with TRBJ2-7; maybe TRBD2 (6 bases). Per germline, CDR1 SGHTA and CDR2 FQGNSA. V lost 8 bases, J lost 2 bases, and 19 bases lay in between. This CDR3 comprises 15 residues. The CDR3: CASLRDFRGPYEQYF. The CDR3 bases are TGTGCCAGCTTGAGGGACTTCCGGGGCCCCTACGAGCAGTACTTC.

The chain uses TRBV7-9 and TRBJ1-2; possible D gene TRBD1, 5 bases. The CDR3 contains 16 residues. Trimming left V 6 bases short and J 2 bases short, with 19 bases between. The germline V gene has CDR1 SEHNR and CDR2 FQNEAQ (reference sequence). CDR3 residues: CASSPAGTIGNYGYTF. CDR3 in DNA: TGTGCCAGCAGTCCGGCGGGGACCATTGGGAACTATGGCTACACCTTC.